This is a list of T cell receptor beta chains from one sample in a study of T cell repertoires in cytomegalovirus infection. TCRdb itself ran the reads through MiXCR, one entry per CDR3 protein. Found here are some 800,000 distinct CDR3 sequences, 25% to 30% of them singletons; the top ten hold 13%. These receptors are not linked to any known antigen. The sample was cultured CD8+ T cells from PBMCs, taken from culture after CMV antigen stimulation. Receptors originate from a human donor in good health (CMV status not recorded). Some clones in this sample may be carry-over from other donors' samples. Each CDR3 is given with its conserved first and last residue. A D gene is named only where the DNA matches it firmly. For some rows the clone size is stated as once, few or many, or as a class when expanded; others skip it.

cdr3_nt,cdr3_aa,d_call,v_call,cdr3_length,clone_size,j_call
TGTGCCAGCAGTTACTTAAGCGGGGCCGGGGAGCTGTTTTTT,CASSYLSGAGELFF,TRBD2,TRBV6-6,14,.,TRBJ2-2
TGCGCCAGCAGCCTAGGGACAGGGGATCAGCCCCAGCATTTT,CASSLGTGDQPQHF,TRBD1,TRBV4-1,14,many,TRBJ1-5
TGTGCCACCAGCAGGCGGGGGGAAACAGATACGCAGTATTTT,CATSRRGETDTQYF,TRBD2,TRBV15,14,.,TRBJ2-3
TGTGCCAGCAGCTCATCACTAGCGGGGGTTATGTACAATGAGCAGTTCTTC,CASSSSLAGVMYNEQFF,TRBD2,TRBV7-2,17,many,TRBJ2-1
TGTGCCAGCAGTTACTCTACCAGCTACAATGAGCAGTTCTTC,CASSYSTSYNEQFF,.,TRBV6-5,14,.,TRBJ2-1
TGTGCCAGCAGCGTCGGAGGCAGCTTCTTCCAAGAGACCCAGTACTTC,CASSVGGSFFQETQYF,.,TRBV9,16,.,TRBJ2-5
TGTGCCAGCAATAACCGGGCGTACCAAGAGACCCAGTACTTC,CASNNRAYQETQYF,.,TRBV7-2,14,.,TRBJ2-5
TGTGCCAGCACCCCCGCCGCGATGAACACTGAAGCTTTCTTT,CASTPAAMNTEAFF,.,TRBV12-3/TRBV12-4,14,.,TRBJ1-1
TGTGCCAGCAGCGGGGGGACAGATTCTAATGAAAGACTGTTTTTT,CASSGGTDSNERLFF,TRBD1,TRBV9,15,.,TRBJ1-4
TGTGCCAGCTCCTCAGACCGTGACAGGGCGTACCAAGAGACCCAGTACTTC,CASSSDRDRAYQETQYF,TRBD1,TRBV18,17,.,TRBJ2-5
TGTGCCAGCAGCTTATCTTTTTCCCCCTACGAGCAGTACTTC,CASSLSFSPYEQYF,.,TRBV5-6,14,.,TRBJ2-7
TGCAGTGCTAGAGGACAGGTCAGGGAGACCCAGTACTTC,CSARGQVRETQYF,.,TRBV20-1,13,.,TRBJ2-5
TGTGCCAGCGACCAGCGGGGCGGCACCGGGGAGCTGTTTTTT,CASDQRGGTGELFF,TRBD2,TRBV6-1,14,.,TRBJ2-2
TGTGCCACCGGACCGTACTCTGGAAACACCATATATTTT,CATGPYSGNTIYF,.,TRBV7-6,13,many,TRBJ1-3
TGTGCCAGCAGCGGGGGGGACAGGCCCACCGGGGAGCTGTTTTTT,CASSGGDRPTGELFF,.,TRBV7-6,15,.,TRBJ2-2
TGTGCCAGCAGCTTTCCAGGCCTAACCGGGGAGCTGTTTTTT,CASSFPGLTGELFF,.,TRBV7-9,14,many,TRBJ2-2
TGTGCCAGCACCCAGGGACAGGTTAGCGATCAGCCCCAGCATTTT,CASTQGQVSDQPQHF,TRBD1,TRBV6-1,15,.,TRBJ1-5
TGTGCCAGCAGCTTAGGGGGTGTCCCTGACAATGAGCAGTTCTTC,CASSLGGVPDNEQFF,.,TRBV7-2,15,.,TRBJ2-1
TGTGCCAGTAGTATAAGCGGGGGGAGCAACAATGAGCAGTTCTTC,CASSISGGSNNEQFF,TRBD2,TRBV19,15,few,TRBJ2-1
TGTGCCAGCAGTTTTTTGTTTAGTGGGAACACTGAAGCTTTCTTT,CASSFLFSGNTEAFF,.,TRBV27,15,.,TRBJ1-1
TGTGCCAGTAGTATAGTGAACAGGGCGGGTCAGCCCCAGCATTTT,CASSIVNRAGQPQHF,.,TRBV19,15,many,TRBJ1-5
TGTGCCAGCAGTCCGGGTCGCATGAACACTGAAGCTTTCTTT,CASSPGRMNTEAFF,.,TRBV27,14,many,TRBJ1-1
TGTGCCAGCAGCCCCTTGGGTCGATTGGGGACTAGCGGGGGGTACGAGACCCAGTACTTC,CASSPLGRLGTSGGYETQYF,TRBD2,TRBV7-6,20,few,TRBJ2-5
TGCGCCAGCAGCCAAGACGGGGTAGGCGCCCGGGAGCTGTTTTTT,CASSQDGVGARELFF,.,TRBV4-3,15,.,TRBJ2-2
TGTGCCAGCAGTCTGTACAGGGAGAGCAATCAGCCCCAGCATTTT,CASSLYRESNQPQHF,.,TRBV27,15,many,TRBJ1-5
TGTGCCAGCAGTTCCTGGGACAGGGTACCGTACAATGAGCAGTTCTTC,CASSSWDRVPYNEQFF,TRBD1,TRBV12-3/TRBV12-4,16,.,TRBJ2-1
TGTGCCAGCAGCTTAGCACCATGGGGTGAAGCTTTCTTT,CASSLAPWGEAFF,.,TRBV7-8,13,.,TRBJ1-1
TGTGCCAGCAGCTTAGTATATACTGGCACAGATACGCAGTATTTT,CASSLVYTGTDTQYF,.,TRBV7-8,15,.,TRBJ2-3
TGTGCCAGCAGCACCAACAGCCAACCATCTGGGGCCAACGTCCTGACTTTC,CASSTNSQPSGANVLTF,.,TRBV7-6,17,many,TRBJ2-6
TGTGCCATCAGCCCAGACTACAATGAGCAGTTCTTC,CAISPDYNEQFF,.,TRBV10-3,12,few,TRBJ2-1
TGCGCCAGCAGCTTCGCCGCCGATAATGAAAAACTGTTTTTT,CASSFAADNEKLFF,.,TRBV4-1,14,.,TRBJ1-4
TGTGCCAGCAGCCTAAGGGGCCAACCGACGGATGAAAAACTGTTTTTT,CASSLRGQPTDEKLFF,.,TRBV7-4,16,.,TRBJ1-4
TGTGCCAGCAGTTTATTCGGGAATCTAGGTAATGAGCAGTTCTTC,CASSLFGNLGNEQFF,.,TRBV28,15,.,TRBJ2-1
TGTGCCAGCAGCTCCCTCTTATCTAGCGGGGGGGCTGATGAGACCCAGTACTTC,CASSSLLSSGGADETQYF,TRBD2,TRBV7-2,18,many,TRBJ2-5
TGTGCCAGCAGCTTAGGACAGGGGGCGCGGCGAACTGAAGCTTTCTTT,CASSLGQGARRTEAFF,TRBD1,TRBV7-9,16,.,TRBJ1-1
TGTGCCAGCGGACAAGATGGGGCCTACCCTCACAATGAGCAGTTCTTC,CASGQDGAYPHNEQFF,.,TRBV7-9,16,few,TRBJ2-1
TGTGCCAGCAGCTTCTCGGTGGTAGCAGATACGCAGTATTTT,CASSFSVVADTQYF,.,TRBV7-2,14,few,TRBJ2-3
TGTGCCAGCAACGAACAGGGGGGCAACTACAATGAGCAGTTCTTC,CASNEQGGNYNEQFF,TRBD1,TRBV7-9,15,.,TRBJ2-1
TGTGCCAGCAGCCAAGACGTGTGGGGCTACACCTTC,CASSQDVWGYTF,.,TRBV14,12,.,TRBJ1-2
TGCGCCAGCAGCCCAACACTAGCGGGGTTTGATATTCAGTACTTC,CASSPTLAGFDIQYF,TRBD2,TRBV4-3,15,many,TRBJ2-4
TGTGCCAGCAGCCTCCCGGGGGGGCGAGAGGCAGATACGCAGTATTTT,CASSLPGGREADTQYF,TRBD2,TRBV9,16,.,TRBJ2-3